The 10 T cell receptor beta chains below were found in one sample sequenced in a study of shared clonotypes between healthy human individuals. Method: immunoSEQ multiplex PCR; TCRdb's copy keeps in-frame clones and lacks some. The data hold about 110,000 clones, with approximately 70% observed a single time. The sequencing input was memory CD8+ T cells sorted from blood. Subset indicated: CD45RO+ cells pooled with CCR7-negative TemRA cells. The source of these receptors is a woman in her twenties or thirties in good health.

The gene calls are TRBV29-1 and TRBJ1-1; 9 bases line up with TRBD1. The junction had 11 bases not matched to a gene; V was cut back by 4 bases and J by 8 bases. Germline assignment: CDR1 SQVTM and CDR2 ANQGSEA. This CDR3 is built from 14 residues. CDR3 in amino acids: CSVVPGDRAPEAFF. The DNA for the CDR3 is TGCAGCGTTGTACCTGGGGACAGGGCCCCCGAAGCTTTCTTT.

The J gene is TRBJ1-2, the V gene TRBV28; no clear D. The germline V and J ends were trimmed by 5 bases and 3 bases, with 16 bases remaining between them. CDR3 length: 15 residues. Per the germline V gene, CDR1 is MDHEN and CDR2 is SYDVKM. The CDR3 DNA sequence: TGTGCCAGCAGTACCCGGTGGACCCGCTACTATGGCTACACCTTC. It specifies CASSTRWTRYYGYTF.

This clone was counted ten times or more. The chain has TRBV27 and TRBJ1-1; D possibly corresponds to TRBD1 (6 bases). Trimming stripped 5 bases from V and 4 bases from J, with 17 bases between. This CDR3 is 15 amino acids long. CDR1 MNHEY and CDR2 SMNVEV come from the germline V gene (reference sequence). The DNA for the CDR3 is TGTGCCAGCAGTCTCACTTACAGGGAAGGCACTGAAGCTTTCTTT. Translation: CASSLTYREGTEAFF.

A note on this clone: The likely explanation is a read error, given a far larger clone one base away. Other DNA sequences of this sample code for an identical CDR3. The chain couples TRBV4-2 to TRBJ1-4; tentatively, D is TRBD1 (5 bases). CDR3 length equals 16 residues. V was pared by 6 bases and J by 8 bases, with 22 bases between. The germline V gene encodes CDR1 LGHNA and CDR2 YNFKEQ. The CDR3 DNA sequence: TGTGCCAGCAGTCAGGATCTATTTAGGGGAAACGAAAAACTGTTTTTT. Translation: CASSQDLFRGNEKLFF.

V is TRBV25-1 and J is TRBJ1-4, with unresolved D. The CDR3 is 17 residues long. CDR1 MGHDK and CDR2 SYGVNS come from the germline V gene. The V end lost 4 bases, the J end lost 2 bases, and 17 bases lay between the germline ends. The CDR3 sequence is CASSAPRGFGTNEKLFF. CDR3 nucleotides: TGTGCCAGCAGTGCCCCGAGAGGGTTTGGGACTAATGAAAAACTGTTTTTT. Looking up the rest from reference TRBV25-1 and TRBJ1-4 gives the full variable domain: EADIYQTPRYLVIGTGKKITLECSQTMGHDKMYWYQQDPGMELHLIHYSYGVNSTEKGDLSSESTVSRIRTEHFPLTLESARPSHTSQYLCASSAPRGFGTNEKLFFGSGTQLSVL.

This clone was detected a few times. The chain employs TRBV2 and TRBJ1-1; perhaps TRBD1 as D (5 bases). V was trimmed by 11 bases and J by 4 bases, leaving 17 bases between them. Germline V CDR1 and CDR2: SNHLY, FYNNEI. The CDR3 extends over 13 amino acids. CDR3 nucleotide sequence: TGTGCCGGGAAAACGGGACGGGGCACTGAAGCTTTCTTT. As protein: CAGKTGRGTEAFF.

The chain is built from TRBV6-1 and TRBJ2-3, with 9 bases identical to TRBD1. The CDR3 runs 15 residues. Germline V gene data show CDR1 as MNHNS and CDR2 as SASEGT. V was pared by 2 bases and J by 1 base, with 1 base of the junction left unmatched. The CDR3 nucleotides read TGTGCCAGCAGTGAATACAGGGGGCGCACAGATACGCAGTATTTT. Encoded protein: CASSEYRGRTDTQYF.

The chain employs TRBV27 and TRBJ2-5, with D hard to call. The CDR3 has 14 amino acids. V was trimmed by 5 bases and J by 6 bases, leaving 16 bases between them. The germline CDR1 and CDR2 sequences are MNHEY and SMNVEV (reference sequence). Written as DNA, the CDR3 is TGTGCCAGCAGTAAAGGAACCCCCTTACAGACCCAGTACTTC. Translated, it gives CASSKGTPLQTQYF.

The chain carries TRBV5-4 and TRBJ2-2; D is ambiguous. Trimming took off 4 bases at V and 6 bases at J, with 10 bases between the two ends. The CDR3 length is 13 residues. The germline V gene has CDR1 SGHNT and CDR2 YYREEE (reference sequence). This CDR3 is CASSQAMAGELFF. CDR3 DNA: TGTGCCAGCAGCCAGGCCATGGCCGGGGAGCTGTTTTTT.

The V gene is TRBV19, the J gene TRBJ2-7; D may correspond to TRBD1 or TRBD2 (5 bases each). CDR1 LNHDA and CDR2 SQIVND come from the germline V gene (reference sequence). The V end lost 5 bases, the J end lost 4 bases, and 15 bases lay between the germline ends. This CDR3 is built from 14 residues. The CDR3 is CASSAMGRSYEQYF. The CDR3 DNA reads TGTGCCAGTAGTGCCATGGGACGGAGTTACGAGCAGTACTTC.